Following are 21 T cell receptor beta chains from one sample sequenced in a study of cytomegalovirus exposure and HLA in healthy donors. Primers: 60 Vbeta forward and 13 Jbeta reverse. Repertoires were generated with immunoSEQ multiplex PCR, while TCRdb's copy carries only in-frame clones and drops some. Across about 130,000 clones, the top ten clones capture roughly 2.5% of the sample. The sample taken for sequencing was PBMCs. These receptor sequences come from a man aged 25 to 40 in good health and CMV-seronegative.

This chain uses TRBV28 with TRBJ1-5, with D perhaps TRBD1 (6 bases). Germline loops: CDR1 MDHEN, CDR2 SYDVKM. The V end lost 10 bases, the J end lost 4 bases, and 17 bases lay between the germline ends. The CDR3 covers 14 residues. The CDR3 is CAIQWGGLNQPQHF. CDR3 sequence (DNA): TGTGCCATCCAATGGGGGGGGCTGAATCAGCCCCAGCATTTT.

V is TRBV7-2 and J is TRBJ2-5; 7 nucleotides line up with TRBD1. Germline V CDR1 and CDR2: SGHTA, FQGNSA. The junction had 5 bases not matched to a gene; V was cut back by 5 bases and J by 5 bases. The CDR3 contains 13 residues. CDR3 sequence: CASSRGGPETQYF. As DNA, the CDR3 is TGTGCCAGCAGCCGAGGGGGCCCGGAGACCCAGTACTTC.

The gene calls are TRBV7-3 and TRBJ1-2; 11 bases fit TRBD1. This CDR3 is 13 amino acids long. Germline V lookup: CDR1 SGHTA, CDR2 FQGTGA. The V segment lost 5 bases and the J segment 6 bases; nucleotides outside the gene matches: 2. Here the CDR3 DNA reads TGTGCCAGCAGCAGGGGACAGGGGGATGGCTACACCTTC. Protein product: CASSRGQGDGYTF.

The chain couples TRBV7-9 to TRBJ2-7, with 10 bases that match TRBD1. CDR3 length: 16 residues. Losses at the gene ends were 1 base for V and 3 bases for J; bases not matched to a gene: 6. CDR1 SEHNR and CDR2 FQNEAQ come from the germline V gene (reference sequence). This CDR3 is CASSLDLGQGFYEQYF. CDR3 sequence (DNA): TGTGCCAGCAGCTTAGATTTGGGACAGGGGTTCTACGAGCAGTACTTC.

The genes are TRBV18 and TRBJ1-1, with D possibly TRBD1 on 6 matching bases. Trimming shortened V by 2 bases and J by 2 bases, and 15 bases separated the two germline ends. The CDR3 is made up of 16 amino acids. CDR1 and CDR2 from the germline V gene are KGHSH and LQKENI. The DNA of the CDR3 is TGTGCCAGCTCACCAGCCGGGACATCACATAACACTGAAGCTTTCTTT. It codes for CASSPAGTSHNTEAFF.

The J gene is TRBJ2-7, the V gene TRBV29-1; D may be TRBD1 (6 bases). The length of the CDR3 is 12 residues. Per germline, CDR1 SQVTM and CDR2 ANQGSEA. CDR3 protein: CSAGAGAYEQYF. In DNA, the CDR3 is TGCAGTGCCGGGGCAGGGGCCTACGAGCAGTACTTC.

The V gene is TRBV5-6, the J gene TRBJ2-2, with TRBD1 identical over 11 bases. Germline V lookup: CDR1 SGHDT, CDR2 YYEEEE. CDR3 size: 16 residues. Trimming cost V 4 bases and J 4 bases; bases outside gene matches: 6. CDR3 residues: CASSPGTGGTTGELFF. The DNA of the CDR3 is TGTGCCAGCAGCCCGGGGACAGGGGGGACCACCGGGGAGCTGTTTTTT. Together with reference TRBV5-6 and TRBJ2-2, the CDR3 gives the full variable domain: DAGVTQSPTHLIKTRGQQVTLRCSPKSGHDTVSWYQQALGQGPQFIFQYYEEEERQRGNFPDRFSGHQFPNYSSELNVNALLLGDSALYLCASSPGTGGTTGELFFGEGSRLTVL.

The V call is TRBV15, the J call TRBJ2-5, with a weak D call TRBD2 (5 bases). Germline V gene sequence: CDR1 LNHNV, CDR2 YYDKDF (reference sequence). V was shortened by 0 bases and J by 3 bases, with 11 bases between the two germline ends. The CDR3 spans 15 residues. The CDR3 loop reads CATSRDGRAKETQYF. The CDR3, as DNA: TGTGCCACCAGCAGAGATGGGCGGGCTAAAGAGACCCAGTACTTC.

The gene calls are TRBV2 and TRBJ2-7; possibly TRBD2 for D (6 bases). This CDR3 is built from 12 residues. The germline CDR1 and CDR2 sequences are SNHLY and FYNNEI. V was clipped by 7 bases and J by 2 bases, with 9 bases between them. The CDR3 sequence: CASTPGAYEQYF. CDR3 coding DNA: TGTGCCAGCACCCCGGGAGCCTACGAGCAGTACTTC.

The rearrangement links TRBV7-6 to TRBJ2-1, with a possible D match to TRBD2 (6 bases). Between the trimmed V and J ends, which lost 1 base and 5 bases, there was a span of 12 bases. Germline loops: CDR1 SGHVS, CDR2 FNYEAQ. CDR3 size: 15 residues. CDR3 residues: CASSLVASVNNEQFF. The CDR3 bases are TGTGCCAGCAGCTTAGTAGCTAGCGTGAACAATGAGCAGTTCTTC.

The chain couples TRBV15 to TRBJ2-1; TRBD2 might be the D (6 bases). The CDR3 runs 15 residues. V gave up 0 bases and J gave up 5 bases, with 11 bases separating them. The germline V gene encodes CDR1 LNHNV and CDR2 YYDKDF (reference sequence). CDR3 DNA: TGTGCCACCAGCAGAGATGCGGGGCGCCACAATGAGCAGTTCTTC. Translated, it gives CATSRDAGRHNEQFF.

V and J are TRBV19 and TRBJ2-7; 8 bases are a match to TRBD2. The J segment lost 5 bases and the V segment lost 9 bases, leaving 6 bases of the junction unmatched. Germline V lookup: CDR1 LNHDA, CDR2 SQIVND (reference sequence). CDR3 length: 12 residues. The CDR3 here is CASQGLANEQYF. Here the CDR3 DNA reads TGTGCCAGCCAAGGACTAGCAAACGAGCAGTACTTC.

The genes are TRBV27 and TRBJ2-7; 8 bases are shared with TRBD2. The junction had 8 bases not matched to a gene; V was cut back by 5 bases and J by 5 bases. The CDR3 spans 14 residues. Per the germline V gene, CDR1 is MNHEY and CDR2 is SMNVEV (reference sequence). The CDR3 DNA reads as TGTGCCAGCAGTCTAAGCGGGAGTGTACACGAGCAGTACTTC. Its translation: CASSLSGSVHEQYF.

This sequence joins TRBV18 and TRBJ2-1; 10 bases line up with TRBD1. V trimming: 3 bases; J trimming: 7 bases; junction bases outside the gene matches: 9. Germline CDR1 and CDR2: KGHSH and LQKENI. This CDR3 comprises 16 residues. The CDR3 DNA reads as TGTGCCAGCTCACCTGGGACAGGGGCGGCAAAAAATGAGCAGTTCTTC. Protein product: CASSPGTGAAKNEQFF.

V is TRBV18 and J is TRBJ2-7; TRBD2 matches 9 bases. This CDR3 has 16 residues. Germline V gene sequence: CDR1 KGHSH, CDR2 LQKENI. J lost 1 base, V lost 3 bases, and 7 bases had no gene match. CDR3 in amino acids: CASSPNRLAVSYEQYF. In DNA form, the CDR3 reads TGTGCCAGCTCACCGAACCGACTAGCGGTTTCCTACGAGCAGTACTTC.

The genes are TRBV5-1 and TRBJ2-3; tentatively, D is TRBD2 (6 bases). CDR3 length equals 16 residues. The germline CDR1 and CDR2 sequences are SGHRS and YFSETQ. V was cut by 4 bases and J by 2 bases, with 17 bases left in between. The CDR3 region has the DNA TGCGCCAGCAGCCCGAGAGGAGGGCAATACACAGATACGCAGTATTTT. Translating gives CASSPRGGQYTDTQYF.

The rearrangement joins TRBV9 to TRBJ1-6; 7 nucleotides agree with TRBD1. Looked up from germline, CDR1 is SGDLS and CDR2 is YYNGEE. This CDR3 is 15 amino acids long. The V segment lost 1 base and the J segment 7 bases; nucleotides outside the gene matches: 5. CDR3 DNA sequence: TGTGCCAGCAGCGTAACCGGGACAGCCAATTCACCCCTCCACTTT. Its translation: CASSVTGTANSPLHF.

J is TRBJ2-1 and V is TRBV6-5; the match to TRBD1 covers 8 bases. After removal of 0 bases from V and 14 bases from J, the junction contained 6 bases not matched to a gene. The CDR3 has 13 amino acids. CDR1 MNHEY and CDR2 SVGAGI come from the germline V gene. The CDR3 here is CASSYSSGGKEFF. CDR3 DNA: TGTGCCAGCAGTTACTCTTCAGGGGGCAAGGAGTTCTTC.

The chain couples TRBV25-1 to TRBJ1-2, with D uncertain. Germline-derived CDR1 and CDR2 are MGHDK and SYGVNS. The V gene lost 7 bases and the J gene lost 4 bases, with 7 bases spanning the gap. The CDR3 is 11 residues long. This chain's CDR3 is CASNAGYGYTF. CDR3 in DNA: TGTGCCAGCAATGCGGGCTATGGCTACACCTTC.

Comment on this clone: The same CDR3 also results from other DNA sequences found in this sample. The chain joins TRBV7-2 to TRBJ1-3; TRBD1 is a possible D gene (5 bases). CDR3 size: 14 residues. Trimming removed 1 base at V and 3 bases at J, with 7 bases between. The germline V gene encodes CDR1 SGHTA and CDR2 FQGNSA. This chain's CDR3 is CASSLGQLGNTIYF. CDR3 in DNA: TGTGCCAGCAGCTTAGGACAGCTTGGAAACACCATATATTTT. The whole variable domain, remainder taken from reference TRBV7-2 and TRBJ1-3, is GAGVSQSPSNKVTEKGKDVELRCDPISGHTALYWYRQSLGQGLEFLIYFQGNSAPDKSGLPSDRFSAERTGGSVSTLTIQRTQQEDSAVYLCASSLGQLGNTIYFGEGSWLTVV.

The chain couples TRBV7-2 to TRBJ1-2, with TRBD1 matching 8 bases. The CDR3 runs 14 residues. After removal of 1 base from V and 2 bases from J, the junction contained 0 bases not matched to a gene. Per the germline V gene, CDR1 is SGHTA and CDR2 is FQGNSA. The CDR3 bases are TGTGCCAGCAGCTTAGACAGGGGGAACTATGGCTACACCTTC. Amino acids: CASSLDRGNYGYTF. Together with reference TRBV7-2 and TRBJ1-2, the CDR3 gives the full variable domain: GAGVSQSPSNKVTEKGKDVELRCDPISGHTALYWYRQSLGQGLEFLIYFQGNSAPDKSGLPSDRFSAERTGGSVSTLTIQRTQQEDSAVYLCASSLDRGNYGYTFGSGTRLTVV.